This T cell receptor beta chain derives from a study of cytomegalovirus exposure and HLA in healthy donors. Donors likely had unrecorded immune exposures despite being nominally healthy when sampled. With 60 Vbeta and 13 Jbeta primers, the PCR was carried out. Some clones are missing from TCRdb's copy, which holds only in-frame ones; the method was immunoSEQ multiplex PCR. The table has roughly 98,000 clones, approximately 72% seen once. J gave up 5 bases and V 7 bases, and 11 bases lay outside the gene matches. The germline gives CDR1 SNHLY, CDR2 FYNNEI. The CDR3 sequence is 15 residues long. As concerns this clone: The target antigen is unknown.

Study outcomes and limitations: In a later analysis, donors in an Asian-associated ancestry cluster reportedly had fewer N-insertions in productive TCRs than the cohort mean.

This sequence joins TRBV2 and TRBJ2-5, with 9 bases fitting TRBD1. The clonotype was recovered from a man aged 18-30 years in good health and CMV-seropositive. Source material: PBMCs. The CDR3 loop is CASTASGQGTETQYF. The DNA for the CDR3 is TGTGCCAGCACTGCCTCAGGACAGGGGACGGAGACCCAGTACTTC.